Detailed here is one T cell receptor (beta chain). The data derive from a study of blood T cell repertoires in COVID-19. Authors' data handling: Estimation of nucleated cell counts relied on the amplification of reference gene primers. The protocol was immunoSEQ multiplex PCR, while the TCRdb copy is restricted to in-frame clones and leaves out a portion. Clone size and V and J calls were adopted from that table, with D and trimming inferred from the DNA. The sample holds 50,000 to 80,000 clones, 88% seen once. The CDR3 covers 14 residues. Germline loops: CDR1 SGHNT, CDR2 YYREEE (reference sequence). Unmatched junction bases numbered 5, after V lost 4 bases and J lost 6 bases. Which cohort a participant joined came from the clinical history participants gave.

The receptor's source is a woman aged 40-49 years who had recovered from COVID-19. Sequenced material: PBMCs or T cells enriched from blood (not recorded which). The V and J genes are TRBV5-4 and TRBJ1-1; 11 positions match TRBD1. The CDR3 bases are TGTGCCAGCAGCGTTCCGGGACAGGGGGCTGAAGCTTTCTTT. Translated, it gives CASSVPGQGAEAFF. The entire variable domain, with the rest obtained from reference TRBV5-4 and TRBJ1-1, is as follows: ETGVTQSPTHLIKTRGQQVTLRCSSQSGHNTVSWYQQALGQGPQFIFQYYREEENGRGNFPPRFSGLQFPNYSSELNVNALELDDSALYLCASSVPGQGAEAFFGQGTRLTVV.